This entry is about one T cell receptor (beta chain). The sample is drawn from a study of cytomegalovirus exposure and HLA in healthy donors. The CDR3 runs 14 residues. CDR1 is MNHEY and CDR2 is SMNVEV in the germline V gene (reference sequence). V shed 1 base and J 6 bases; nucleotides not matched to a gene: 3. 60 Vbeta and 13 Jbeta primers were used in PCR. Generated by immunoSEQ multiplex PCR, the TCRdb table keeps only in-frame clones and is missing some. The sample holds around 150,000 clones, 70% to 80% seen once. Sequencing was performed on PBMCs. The genes are TRBV27 and TRBJ1-5, with 7 bases that match TRBD1. The receptor comes from a man younger than 35 in good health and CMV-seropositive. The CDR3 sequence: CASSLLGGLQPQHF. CDR3 sequence (DNA): TGTGCCAGCAGTTTATTAGGGGGCCTTCAGCCCCAGCATTTT.